This T cell receptor beta chain was sequenced during a study of cytomegalovirus exposure and HLA in healthy donors. Turning to this clone: No antigen is known for it.

Vbeta (60) and Jbeta (13) primers were used in the PCR. The repertoire was sequenced with immunoSEQ multiplex PCR; TCRdb's copy has only in-frame clones and lacks some. The sample lists tens of thousands of clones, 84% seen once, with around 6% in the top ten. Whole-study findings and limits: Most TCR sequences were seen very rarely across donors, but some public TCRs occurred in many. No immune exposure information besides CMV serostatus was available.

Material: PBMCs. The TCR comes from a woman in her late teens or twenties in good health and CMV-seropositive.

CDR3 nucleotides: TGTGCCAGCAGTCGGGACAGCGAAGCTTTCTTT. Protein: CASSRDSEAFF. This rearrangement joins TRBV6-5 to TRBJ1-1; TRBD1 matches 7 bases. Germline values: CDR1 MNHEY, CDR2 SVGAGI. The CDR3 sequence is 11 residues long. J gave up 8 bases and V 5 bases, and 2 bases lay outside the gene matches.